This entry concerns a single T cell receptor beta chain. V lost 0 bases to trimming and J lost 4 bases; unmatched junction nucleotides: 8. In germline, CDR1 is SGHTS, CDR2 YDEGEE. The CDR3 extends over 18 amino acids. This sample was taken from a study of blood T cell repertoires in COVID-19. At the level of the study: Sources were T cells, B-cell-depleted T cells, or PBMCs; the material itself was cDNA or gDNA.

Per the study methods: Researchers report that nucleated cell counts were estimated from reference gene primer amplification. Sequencing used immunoSEQ multiplex PCR; TCRdb keeps in-frame clones, though not all of them. Clone size and V and J calls were adopted from that table, with D and trimming inferred from the DNA. The sample includes 70,000 or so clones, approximately 90% of them seen just once. The TCR originated in a man between 65 and 85 years old with active or convalescent COVID-19. Material for sequencing was peripheral blood. This chain links TRBV5-8 with TRBJ2-2, with 11 bases identical to TRBD2. Here the CDR3 reads CASSLVGTSGASTGELFF. The CDR3 DNA follows: TGTGCCAGCAGCTTGGTTGGGACTAGCGGAGCCAGCACCGGGGAGCTGTTTTTT. The full variable domain, its missing parts supplied by reference TRBV5-8 and TRBJ2-2, is EAGVTQSPTHLIKTRGQQATLRCSPISGHTSVYWYQQALGLGLQFLLWYDEGEERNRGNFPPRFSGRQFPNYSSELNVNALELEDSALYLCASSLVGTSGASTGELFFGEGSRLTVL.